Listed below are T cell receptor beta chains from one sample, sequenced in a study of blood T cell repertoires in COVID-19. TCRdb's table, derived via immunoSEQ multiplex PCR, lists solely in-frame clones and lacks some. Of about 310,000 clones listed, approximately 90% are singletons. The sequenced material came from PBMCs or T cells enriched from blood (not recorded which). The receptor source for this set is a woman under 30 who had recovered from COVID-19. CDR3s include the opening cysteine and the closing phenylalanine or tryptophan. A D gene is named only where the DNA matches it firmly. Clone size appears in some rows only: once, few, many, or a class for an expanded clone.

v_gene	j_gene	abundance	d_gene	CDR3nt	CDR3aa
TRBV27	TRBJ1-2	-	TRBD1	TGTGCCAGCAGTTACCACCAAACCGCCGGACAGGGTATGGGTGGCTACACCTTC	CASSYHQTAGQGMGGYTF
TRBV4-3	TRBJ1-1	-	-	TGCGCCAGCAGCCAAGAGGGGGGAGGACTCATGAACACTGAAGCTTTCTTT	CASSQEGGGLMNTEAFF
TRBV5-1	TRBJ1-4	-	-	TGCGCCAGCAGCCCGACCTCACAGAATGAAAAACTGTTTTTT	CASSPTSQNEKLFF
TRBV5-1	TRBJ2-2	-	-	TGCGCCAGCAGCTTACAGTACACCGGGGAGCTGTTTTTT	CASSLQYTGELFF
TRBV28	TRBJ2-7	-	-	TGTGCCAGCAGTTCCCGTTTCGAGCAGTACTTC	CASSSRFEQYF
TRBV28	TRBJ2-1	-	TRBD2	TGTGCCAGCAGTTCGAGACTAGCGGGATCCTACAATGAGCAGTTCTTC	CASSSRLAGSYNEQFF
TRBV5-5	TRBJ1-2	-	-	TGTGCCAGCAGCTTGGTGACCAAGCCAGGAAACTATGGCTACACCTTC	CASSLVTKPGNYGYTF
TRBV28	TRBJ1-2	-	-	TGTGCCAGCAGTTTCCCCATCGTTCCCAAACCGGCGGACTTACGGAACTATGGCTACACCTTC	CASSFPIVPKPADLRNYGYTF
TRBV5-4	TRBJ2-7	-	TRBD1	TGTGCCAGCAGCTTGGCCGGGGCAACCGGGACAGGTCACTCCTACGAGCAGTACTTC	CASSLAGATGTGHSYEQYF
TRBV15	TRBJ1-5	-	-	TGTGCCACCAGCAGAGATCTTCAGGGAAATCAGCCCCAGCATTTT	CATSRDLQGNQPQHF
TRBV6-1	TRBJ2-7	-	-	TGTGCCAGCAGTGACGGGATCTCCTACGAGCAGTACTTC	CASSDGISYEQYF
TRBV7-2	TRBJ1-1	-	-	TGTGCCAGCAGCTTAGTTCAGGGAGGAACTGAAGCTTTCTTT	CASSLVQGGTEAFF
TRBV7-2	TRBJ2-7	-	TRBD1	TGTGCCAGCAGCTTCCCAGGGGGCGACGGCTACGAGCAGTACTTC	CASSFPGGDGYEQYF
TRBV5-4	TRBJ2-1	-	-	TGTGCCAGCAAGGAGCGGAGCCCAACGCTAAACAATGAGCAGTTCTTC	CASKERSPTLNNEQFF
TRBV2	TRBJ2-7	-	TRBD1	TGTGCCAGCAGTGAAACAGGGGTCCCCTACGAGCAGTACTTC	CASSETGVPYEQYF
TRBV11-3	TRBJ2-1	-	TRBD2	TGTGCCAGCAGCTATAGGACTAGCGGCCGGAATGAGCAGTTCTTC	CASSYRTSGRNEQFF
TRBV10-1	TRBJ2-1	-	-	TGCGCCAGCAGGACCGACAGCCAAGGTGGGAATGAGCAGTTCTTC	CASRTDSQGGNEQFF
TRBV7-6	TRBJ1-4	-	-	TGTGCCAGCAGTCTTAGAAGGGCCCAGGGCTCTAATGAAAAACTGTTTTTT	CASSLRRAQGSNEKLFF
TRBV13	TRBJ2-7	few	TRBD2	TGTGCCAGCAGCCTTCGCTGGACTAGCGGGAGGGCGGACTCCTACGAGCAGTACTTC	CASSLRWTSGRADSYEQYF
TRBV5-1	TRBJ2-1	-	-	TGCGCCAGCAGGGTAGCCTACAATGAGCAGTTCTTC	CASRVAYNEQFF
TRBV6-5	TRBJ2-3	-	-	TGTGCCAGCAGTCTGGAGCGAATCACAGATACGCAGTATTTT	CASSLERITDTQYF
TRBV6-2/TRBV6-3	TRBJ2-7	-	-	TGTGCCAGCAGTTACCCCGTCTACGAGCAGTACTTC	CASSYPVYEQYF
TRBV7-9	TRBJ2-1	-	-	TGTGCCAGCAGCTTTTGGACTTCCAATGAGCAGTTCTTC	CASSFWTSNEQFF
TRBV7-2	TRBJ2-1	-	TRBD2	TGTGCCAGCAGCTTTGGGCAGGGACAAACTAGCGGTTACAATGAGCAGTTCTTC	CASSFGQGQTSGYNEQFF
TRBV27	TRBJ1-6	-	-	TGTGCCAGCAGTTTAAAGGCAGGGGAGGGTTCGCATTCACCCCTCCACTTT	CASSLKAGEGSHSPLHF
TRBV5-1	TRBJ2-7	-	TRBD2	TGCGCCAGCAGCCGGGGGGATTCTCCCTACGAGCAGTACTTC	CASSRGDSPYEQYF